Listed below are T cell receptor beta chains from one sample, sequenced in a study of T cell changes during pregnancy in multiple sclerosis. Sequencing was performed with immunoSEQ multiplex PCR; in TCRdb, only in-frame clones are kept and a portion is missing. The repertoire consists of around 110,000 clones, with about nine tenths occurring once and the leading ten covering 1.6%. Specimen: peripheral blood, collected after pregnancy. The receptor set was obtained from a female donor with multiple sclerosis, enrolled in a pregnancy study. Each CDR3 is given with its conserved first and last residue. A D gene is named only where the DNA matches it firmly. Clone size is given for some rows only: seen once, a few or many times, or a class if the clone is expanded.

j_call,d_call,v_call,clone_size,cdr3_nt,cdr3_aa
TRBJ2-1,NA,TRBV18,NA,TGTGCCAGCTCACCGTTAGAGGTAGAGCAGTTCTTC,CASSPLEVEQFF
TRBJ2-3,TRBD2,TRBV18,NA,TGTGCCAGCTCACCTAGACTAGCGGGGCAAGAACTTAGCACAGATACGCAGTATTTT,CASSPRLAGQELSTDTQYF
TRBJ1-1,TRBD1,TRBV5-1,NA,TGCGCCAGCAGCTTGGGGGACAGATACACTGAAGCTTTCTTT,CASSLGDRYTEAFF
TRBJ1-1,TRBD1,TRBV2,few,TGTGCCAGCAGTGTAGACAGGGGAAGGGCGGCTGAAGCTTTCTTT,CASSVDRGRAAEAFF
TRBJ2-2,NA,TRBV6-5,NA,TGTGCCAGCAGTAAACGAACGGACACCGGGGAGCTGTTTTTT,CASSKRTDTGELFF
TRBJ1-5,NA,TRBV19,NA,TGTGCCAGTAGTATTGCCGAGAATAGCAATCAGCCCCAGCATTTT,CASSIAENSNQPQHF
TRBJ2-1,NA,TRBV6-5,NA,TGTGCCAGCGGGAGGTTCTACAATGAGCAGTTCTTC,CASGRFYNEQFF
TRBJ2-7,TRBD2,TRBV27,NA,TGTGCCAGCAGCAATCTAGCGGGAGTAAGCGAGCAGTACTTC,CASSNLAGVSEQYF
TRBJ1-4,TRBD1,TRBV7-9,NA,TGTGCCAGCAGCCCCCCGGGACAGGGGTTGGAAAAACTGTTTTTT,CASSPPGQGLEKLFF
TRBJ2-7,NA,TRBV2,once,TGTGCCAGCAGTGAACGGGACGAGCAGTACTTC,CASSERDEQYF
TRBJ1-2,NA,TRBV5-1,NA,TGCGCCAGCAGCGAAGACGGGAGGAACTATGGCTACACCTTC,CASSEDGRNYGYTF
TRBJ1-4,NA,TRBV27,NA,TGTGCCAGCAGACCAACAGGAGTAAGGGCTGAAAAACTGTTTTTT,CASRPTGVRAEKLFF
TRBJ2-1,NA,TRBV6-1,NA,TGTGCCAGCAGTGAAGGGGCGAGGGGGGGCCTTAAGAATGAGCAGTTCTTC,CASSEGARGGLKNEQFF
TRBJ1-4,NA,TRBV30,NA,TGTGCCTGGAGTGGGAGACTCAATGAAAAACTGTTTTTT,CAWSGRLNEKLFF
TRBJ1-2,NA,TRBV19,NA,TGTGCCAGTAGTATACGGAAAACAGGCCAGGTCGGCTATGGCTACACCTTC,CASSIRKTGQVGYGYTF